The 28 T cell receptor beta chains below were found in one sample sequenced in a study of human T cells and chemical hapten exposure. Time point specified: pre-sensitization, week 0. Treatment of the sample: therapeutic diphenylcyclopropenone sensitization with weekly scalp DPC. Each CDR3 protein is one row after TCRdb ran MiXCR on the RACE reads. The sample holds about 80,000 distinct CDR3 sequences, about 14% seen once. Here the sequenced sample was whole blood, taken in connection with sensitization to the hapten diphenylcyclopropenone (DPC). Receptors were obtained from a woman in her forties or fifties with alopecia areata. Some clones in this sample may be carry-over from other donors' samples.

The sample holds many counts of this clonotype. This rearrangement joins TRBV2 to TRBJ1-5, with D tentatively TRBD1 (5 bases). Germline assignment: CDR1 SNHLY and CDR2 FYNNEI. V lost 0 bases to trimming and J lost 0 bases, with 9 bases between them. The CDR3 loop spans 16 amino acids. The CDR3 here is CASSEASGYSNQPQHF. The CDR3 DNA is TGTGCCAGCAGTGAAGCTTCAGGGTATAGCAATCAGCCCCAGCATTTT. Based on the CDR3 plus reference TRBV2 and TRBJ1-5, the full variable domain is EPEVTQTPSHQVTQMGQEVILRCVPISNHLYFYWYRQILGQKVEFLVSFYNNEISEKSEIFDDQFSVERPDGSNFTLKIRSTKLEDSAMYFCASSEASGYSNQPQHFGDGTRLSIL.

This clonotype was seen ten or more times. The rearrangement uses TRBV7-4 and TRBJ1-5; D gene uncertain. V gave up 4 bases and J gave up 6 bases, with 25 bases separating them. CDR3 length: 18 residues. The germline CDR1 and CDR2 sequences are SGHVT and SQSDAQ. As DNA, the CDR3 is TGTGCCAGCAGCTATCGGCAGGTCTGTCCCGGTCTAACTCAGCCCCAGCATTTT. This sequence encodes CASSYRQVCPGLTQPQHF.

This clonotype was seen more than once but under ten times. This chain connects TRBV24-1 to TRBJ2-3; no clear D gene. This CDR3 is 14 amino acids long. CDR1 is KGHDR and CDR2 is SFDVKD in the germline V gene. Trimming left V 3 bases short and J 2 bases short, with 8 bases between. Here the CDR3 reads CATSDVGTTDTQYF. Here the CDR3 DNA reads TGTGCCACCAGTGATGTGGGAACCACAGATACGCAGTATTTT.

The sample holds a few counts of this clonotype. The chain combines TRBV20-1 with TRBJ1-1; 8 bases fit TRBD1. Germline V lookup: CDR1 DFQATT, CDR2 SNEGSKA (reference sequence). The CDR3 has 15 amino acids. CDR3 sequence reads: CSGRTGSLPGTEAFF. The CDR3 nucleotides are TGCAGCGGACGGACAGGGTCTTTACCTGGCACTGAAGCTTTCTTT.

The CDR3 reads CASSSPRLALVETQYF. The CDR3 DNA sequence: TGCGCCAGCAGCTCCCCGCGGTTAGCGCTCGTGGAGACCCAGTACTTC. The gene calls are TRBV5-1 and TRBJ2-5, with D possibly TRBD2 on 5 matching bases. The V end lost 3 bases, the J end lost 5 bases, and 20 bases lay between the germline ends. The CDR3 has 16 residues. CDR1 and CDR2 from the germline V gene are SGHRS and YFSETQ.

J is TRBJ2-5 and V is TRBV7-2, with unresolved D. The length of the CDR3 is 14 residues. The germline gives CDR1 SGHTA, CDR2 FQGNSA. Trimming took off 0 bases at V and 1 base at J, with 6 bases between the two ends. The CDR3 DNA reads as TGTGCCAGCAGCTTAGCCGAACTCCAAGAGACCCAGTACTTC. It yields the protein CASSLAELQETQYF.

The sample holds a few counts of this clonotype. The J gene is TRBJ2-7, the V gene TRBV12-3 or TRBV12-4, with 8 bases that match TRBD1. The ends lost 2 bases at V and 4 bases at J; junction bases unmatched: 10. The CDR3 is 16 amino acids. The chain's CDR3 is CASSLSTDRDSYEQYF. In DNA form, the CDR3 reads TGTGCCAGCAGTTTATCTACGGACAGGGACTCATACGAGCAGTACTTC.

This clonotype was counted ten times or more. This rearrangement joins TRBV28 to TRBJ2-3; D gene uncertain. Germline V CDR1 and CDR2: MDHEN, SYDVKM. The CDR3 extends over 17 amino acids. V was pared by 4 bases and J by 2 bases, with 19 bases between. The CDR3 reads CASSYKLFSPDTDTQYF. In DNA, the CDR3 is TGTGCCAGCAGTTATAAACTATTCTCCCCTGACACAGATACGCAGTATTTT.

The CDR3 reads CSASRLVANEQFF. Here the CDR3 DNA reads TGCAGTGCTAGCCGACTAGTGGCAAATGAGCAGTTCTTC. V and J are TRBV20-1 and TRBJ2-1, with D tentatively TRBD2 (6 bases). The germline V and J ends were trimmed by 3 bases and 7 bases, with 13 bases remaining between them. The CDR3 is 13 amino acids. The germline V gene encodes CDR1 DFQATT and CDR2 SNEGSKA (reference sequence).

This chain connects TRBV11-2 to TRBJ2-1, with 8 bases aligning to TRBD2. The CDR3 spans 14 residues. With 5 bases clipped from V and 9 bases from J, the junction kept 9 bases outside the gene matches. CDR1 and CDR2 from the germline V gene are SGHAT and FQNNGV. The CDR3 DNA is TGTGCCAGCAGCACCGGGACTAGGCATGCTGAGCAGTTCTTC. It codes for CASSTGTRHAEQFF.

The V gene is TRBV10-3, the J gene TRBJ2-1; TRBD2 agrees at 8 bases. The CDR3 extends over 18 amino acids. Unmatched junction bases numbered 13, after V lost 0 bases and J lost 6 bases. CDR1 and CDR2 (germline): ENHRY, SYGVKD. The CDR3 DNA follows: TGTGCCATCAGTGAGTCAGATACCCTAGCGGGCCCCCCCAATGAGCAGTTCTTC. The encoded protein is CAISESDTLAGPPNEQFF.

This clonotype was counted ten times or more. The V call is TRBV7-2, the J call TRBJ2-1, with 9 bases fitting TRBD2. This CDR3 is built from 14 residues. The germline CDR1 and CDR2 sequences are SGHTA and FQGNSA. With 4 bases clipped from V and 8 bases from J, the junction kept 6 bases outside the gene matches. CDR3 protein: CASSWGLAGDEQFF. The DNA of the CDR3 is TGTGCCAGCAGCTGGGGACTAGCTGGGGATGAGCAGTTCTTC.

This sequence joins TRBV7-2 and TRBJ1-2; 12 nucleotides line up with TRBD1. Trimming cost V 5 bases and J 4 bases; bases outside gene matches: 5. Germline CDR1 and CDR2: SGHTA and FQGNSA. CDR3 length: 15 residues. The DNA for the CDR3 is TGTGCCAGCAGCCCCCAGGGACAGGGGGCCTATGGCTACACCTTC. Residues: CASSPQGQGAYGYTF.

The rearrangement links TRBV9 to TRBJ1-1; 7 bases match TRBD1. Germline assignment: CDR1 SGDLS and CDR2 YYNGEE. The CDR3 totals 15 residues. Trimming removed 0 bases from V and 1 base from J; junction bases left unmatched: 3. CDR3 nucleotides: TGTGCCAGCAGCGTAGGAGGGACAGCGAACACTGAAGCTTTCTTT. This codes for CASSVGGTANTEAFF.

A few counts support this clonotype. The chain links TRBV12-3 or TRBV12-4 to TRBJ1-5; 9 bases line up with TRBD1. CDR3 length: 15 amino acids. V gave up 3 bases and J gave up 5 bases; unmatched junction bases: 5. Here the CDR3 DNA reads TGTGCCAGCAGTTTTTCCCGACAGGGGGATCAGCCCCAGCATTTT. Translating it yields CASSFSRQGDQPQHF.

This clonotype occurred a few times. V and J are TRBV29-1 and TRBJ2-2, with 9 bases that match TRBD2. The junction had 6 bases not matched to a gene; V was cut back by 4 bases and J by 6 bases. The germline gives CDR1 SQVTM, CDR2 ANQGSEA. This CDR3 is built from 14 residues. In DNA form, the CDR3 reads TGCAGCGTTGTAGCGGGAGCGGGGTCCGGGGAGCTGTTTTTT. This translates into CSVVAGAGSGELFF.

This clonotype was detected ten times or more. This chain uses TRBV21-1 with TRBJ1-5. TRBV21-1 is a pseudogene. The CDR3 length is 13 residues. Here the CDR3 reads CASSIRVGQPQHF. The CDR3 DNA reads TGTGCCAGCAGCATACGAGTGGGACAGCCCCAGCATTTT.

The V gene is TRBV20-1, the J gene TRBJ1-5, with 7 bases that match TRBD1. This CDR3 is built from 12 residues. CDR1 and CDR2 from the germline V gene are DFQATT and SNEGSKA (reference sequence). DNA of the CDR3: TGCAGCGGGACAGCAAGCAATCAGCCCCAGCATTTT. As protein: CSGTASNQPQHF.

This clonotype was observed a few times. The chain uses TRBV7-6 and TRBJ2-1; tentatively, D is TRBD2 (5 bases). Germline CDR1 and CDR2: SGHVS and FNYEAQ. The CDR3 loop spans 20 amino acids. The V end was cut by 4 bases, the J end by 7 bases, with 32 bases between. This chain's CDR3 is CASSSTPPYPTNGPGNEQFF. The CDR3 DNA reads as TGTGCCAGCAGCTCAACTCCACCATACCCCACGAATGGCCCGGGAAATGAGCAGTTCTTC. The whole variable domain, filled in from reference TRBV7-6 and TRBJ2-1, reads GAGVSQSPRYKVTKRGQDVALRCDPISGHVSLYWYRQALGQGPEFLTYFNYEAQQDKSGLPNDRFSAERPEGSISTLTIQRTEQRDSAMYRCASSSTPPYPTNGPGNEQFFGPGTRLTVL.

The chain employs TRBV6-6 and TRBJ1-2; 10 positions agree with TRBD1. The V gene's germline CDR1 is MNHNY and CDR2 SVGAGI (reference sequence). The CDR3 covers 15 residues. The J segment lost 7 bases and the V segment lost 2 bases, leaving 7 bases of the junction unmatched. The CDR3 DNA is TGTGCCAGCAGTTACACAACCGACAGGGGGCCTGGCTACACCTTC. It encodes CASSYTTDRGPGYTF.

This chain links TRBV30 with TRBJ1-1; maybe TRBD1 (5 bases). The V gene's germline CDR1 is GTSNPN and CDR2 SVGIG (reference sequence). Trimming removed 4 bases at V and 5 bases at J, with 14 bases between. The CDR3 is 13 amino acids. CDR3 DNA sequence: TGTGCCTGGATCACTCCGGGGGGTACTGAAGCTTTCTTT. This sequence encodes CAWITPGGTEAFF. Together with reference TRBV30 and TRBJ1-1, the CDR3 gives the full variable domain: SQTIHQWPATLVQPVGSPLSLECTVEGTSNPNLYWYRQAAGRGLQLLFYSVGIGQISSEVPQNLSASRPQDRQFILSSKKLLLSDSGFYLCAWITPGGTEAFFGQGTRLTVV.

This chain uses TRBV4-1 with TRBJ2-1; possible D gene TRBD1, 5 bases. The CDR3 covers 14 residues. Trimming took 1 base from V and 4 from J, leaving 8 bases between them. Germline V gene lookup returns CDR1 MGHRA and CDR2 YSYEKL. The CDR3 loop reads CASSQGDSYNEQFF. CDR3 sequence (DNA): TGCGCCAGCAGCCAAGGAGACAGTTACAATGAGCAGTTCTTC.

This clonotype occurred a few times. V usage is TRBV6-1 and J usage is TRBJ2-7, with 9 bases aligning to TRBD2. The CDR3 runs 17 residues. Germline loops: CDR1 MNHNS, CDR2 SASEGT. The J segment lost 2 bases and the V segment lost 2 bases, leaving 10 bases of the junction unmatched. The CDR3 is CASSEIRGGRGTYEQYF. The CDR3 DNA is TGTGCCAGCAGTGAAATTCGGGGCGGGAGGGGCACCTACGAGCAGTACTTC.

This clonotype has only a few counts. The chain joins TRBV2 to TRBJ2-7; D gene uncertain. V was cut by 6 bases and J by 2 bases, with 11 bases left in between. The CDR3 is 13 amino acids. Germline V gene data show CDR1 as SNHLY and CDR2 as FYNNEI. CDR3 bases: TGTGCCAGCAGCACTACCCTCCCCTACGAGCAGTACTTC. Its translation is CASSTTLPYEQYF. The variable domain in full, completed from reference TRBV2 and TRBJ2-7, reads EPEVTQTPSHQVTQMGQEVILRCVPISNHLYFYWYRQILGQKVEFLVSFYNNEISEKSEIFDDQFSVERPDGSNFTLKIRSTKLEDSAMYFCASSTTLPYEQYFGPGTRLTVT.

In its sample, this clonotype was seen a few times. The chain links TRBV3-1 to TRBJ2-3; D is undetermined. The CDR3 runs 14 residues. In germline, CDR1 is LGHDT, CDR2 YNNKEL (reference sequence). The germline V and J ends were trimmed by 2 bases and 1 base, with 7 bases remaining between them. The CDR3 protein is CASSQRLGTDTQYF. The CDR3 DNA is TGTGCCAGCAGCCAAAGACTCGGCACAGATACGCAGTATTTT.

The chain links TRBV3-1 to TRBJ1-1; D is unclear. The germline CDR1 and CDR2 sequences are LGHDT and YNNKEL (reference sequence). The CDR3 length is 12 residues. The germline V and J ends were trimmed by 2 bases and 0 bases, with 1 base remaining between them. This chain's CDR3 is CASSQMNTEAFF. DNA for the CDR3: TGTGCCAGCAGCCAAATGAACACTGAAGCTTTCTTT.

This clonotype was seen a handful of times. The rearrangement uses TRBV6-4 and TRBJ2-3; 8 nucleotides align to TRBD2. This CDR3 has 14 residues. Germline trimming cut 3 bases from V and 1 base from J; bases unmatched to any gene: 0. The germline V gene has CDR1 MRHNA and CDR2 SNTAGT. CDR3 DNA sequence: TGTGCCAGCAGTGAGCGGGAGGGCACAGATACGCAGTATTTT. Its translation is CASSEREGTDTQYF.

The CDR3 DNA sequence: TGTGCCAGCAGCTTAGTTACTGCGGAGAACACTGAAGCTTTCTTT. Its protein product is CASSLVTAENTEAFF. This chain uses TRBV7-8 with TRBJ1-1, with D unclear. The V and J ends lost 1 base and 1 base respectively, with 10 bases between them. CDR3 length: 15 amino acids. The germline CDR1 and CDR2 sequences are SGHVS and FQNEAQ.